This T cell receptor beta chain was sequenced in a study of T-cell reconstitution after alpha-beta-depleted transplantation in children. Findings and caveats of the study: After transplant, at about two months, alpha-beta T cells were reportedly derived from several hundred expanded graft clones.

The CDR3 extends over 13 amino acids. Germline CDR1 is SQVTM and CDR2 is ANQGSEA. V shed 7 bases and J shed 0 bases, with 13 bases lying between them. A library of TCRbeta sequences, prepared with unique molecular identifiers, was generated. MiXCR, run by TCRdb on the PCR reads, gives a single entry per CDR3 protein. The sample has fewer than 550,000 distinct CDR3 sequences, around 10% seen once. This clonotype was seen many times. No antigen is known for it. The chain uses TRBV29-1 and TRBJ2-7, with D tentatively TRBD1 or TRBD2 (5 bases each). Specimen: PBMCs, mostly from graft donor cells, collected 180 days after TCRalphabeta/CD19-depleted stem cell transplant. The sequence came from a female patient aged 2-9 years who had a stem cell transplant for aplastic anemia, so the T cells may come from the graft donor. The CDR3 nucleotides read TGCAGCGCGTATCGGGGCAACTCCTACGAGCAGTACTTC. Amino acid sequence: CSAYRGNSYEQYF.